These 9 T cell receptor beta chains share one sample of origin, sequenced in a study of beta chain features in type 1 diabetes. These receptors have no identified antigens. As every portion of the isolated RNA was reverse transcribed, the sequencing read expressed TCRB transcripts. Data came from immunoSEQ multiplex PCR; TCRdb stores just in-frame clones and leaves some out. The sample carries about 280,000 clones, 15% recorded once. Regarding the study as a whole: Researchers report that Type 1 diabetes patients had moderately but significantly shorter TCRB CDR3s across all four CD4+ subsets.

Source material: naive CD4+ T cells from blood. The receptors stem from a man younger than 35 with type 1 diabetes.

This clone was found a few times. The J gene is TRBJ1-4, the V gene TRBV7-9; 7 bases align to TRBD1. V gave up 3 bases and J gave up 5 bases; unmatched junction bases: 6. This CDR3 has 15 residues. Germline CDR1 and CDR2: SEHNR and FQNEAQ (reference sequence). The CDR3: CASSFAGQTNEKLFF. The CDR3 DNA sequence: TGTGCCAGCAGCTTCGCGGGACAGACCAATGAAAAACTGTTTTTT.

J is TRBJ1-1 and V is TRBV29-1, with D possibly TRBD1 on 5 matching bases. The CDR3 is made up of 12 amino acids. Germline V gene sequence: CDR1 SQVTM, CDR2 ANQGSEA. Trimming left V 0 bases short and J 6 bases short, with 8 bases between. The CDR3 DNA follows: TGCAGCGTTGAAGACAGGGCCGCTGAAGCTTTCTTT. It translates to CSVEDRAAEAFF.

The J gene is TRBJ2-7, the V gene TRBV30, with TRBD2 matching over 8 bases. V lost 2 bases to trimming and J lost 2 bases; unmatched junction nucleotides: 5. This CDR3 spans 14 amino acids. Germline CDR1 and CDR2: GTSNPN and SVGIG (reference sequence). CDR3 amino acids: CAWSTSGGTYEQYF. CDR3 DNA sequence: TGTGCCTGGAGTACCAGCGGGGGAACCTACGAGCAGTACTTC.

This chain uses TRBV29-1 with TRBJ2-7, with a weak D call TRBD1 (6 bases). Germline CDR1 is SQVTM and CDR2 is ANQGSEA. V lost 6 bases to trimming and J lost 3 bases, with 15 bases between them. There are 13 residues in the CDR3. CDR3 sequence: CSVRGRARYEQYF. CDR3 bases: TGCAGCGTCAGGGGAAGGGCCCGCTACGAGCAGTACTTC.

The sample holds a few counts of this clone. The genes are TRBV4-1 and TRBJ1-2; 7 positions agree with TRBD1. Germline V CDR1 and CDR2: MGHRA, YSYEKL. The CDR3 has 14 residues. J gave up 8 bases and V 0 bases, and 6 bases lay outside the gene matches. This chain's CDR3 is CASSQDKGARGYTF. CDR3 DNA sequence: TGCGCCAGCAGCCAAGATAAGGGGGCAAGGGGCTACACCTTC.

This clone showed up just a few times. The genes are TRBV9 and TRBJ2-1; D uncertain. Trimming stripped 3 bases from V and 0 bases from J, with 22 bases between. Germline-derived CDR1 and CDR2 are SGDLS and YYNGEE. The length of the CDR3 is 19 residues. CDR3 coding DNA: TGTGCCAGCAGCGCGAGAAGCTCTGGCGGCCGAAGCTCCTACAATGAGCAGTTCTTC. The encoded protein is CASSARSSGGRSSYNEQFF.

This clone was picked up a small number of times. This sequence joins TRBV30 and TRBJ1-2, with 7 nucleotides matching TRBD1. Unmatched junction bases numbered 5, after V lost 0 bases and J lost 4 bases. CDR1 GTSNPN and CDR2 SVGIG come from the germline V gene (reference sequence). This CDR3 is 14 amino acids long. CDR3 sequence (DNA): TGTGCCTGGAGTGTACAAGCAGGGGGCTATGGCTACACCTTC. It is translated as CAWSVQAGGYGYTF.

This clone turned up a few times. The V gene is TRBV6-5, the J gene TRBJ2-7, with TRBD2 as a possible D gene (5 bases). This CDR3 has 13 residues. Germline V CDR1 and CDR2: MNHEY, SVGAGI. Trimming took off 8 bases at V and 5 bases at J, with 16 bases between the two ends. The CDR3 sequence is CASLILGRDEQYF. The CDR3 nucleotides read TGTGCCAGCCTAATCCTTGGGCGGGACGAGCAGTACTTC.

The chain uses TRBV5-1 and TRBJ1-2; no clear D gene. The CDR3 is made up of 14 amino acids. From germline, CDR1 is SGHRS and CDR2 YFSETQ. Trimming removed 2 bases from V and 4 bases from J, with 12 bases in between. The CDR3 DNA reads TGCGCCAGCAGCTTCGGGGATCGGGTCTATGGCTACACCTTC. It is translated as CASSFGDRVYGYTF.